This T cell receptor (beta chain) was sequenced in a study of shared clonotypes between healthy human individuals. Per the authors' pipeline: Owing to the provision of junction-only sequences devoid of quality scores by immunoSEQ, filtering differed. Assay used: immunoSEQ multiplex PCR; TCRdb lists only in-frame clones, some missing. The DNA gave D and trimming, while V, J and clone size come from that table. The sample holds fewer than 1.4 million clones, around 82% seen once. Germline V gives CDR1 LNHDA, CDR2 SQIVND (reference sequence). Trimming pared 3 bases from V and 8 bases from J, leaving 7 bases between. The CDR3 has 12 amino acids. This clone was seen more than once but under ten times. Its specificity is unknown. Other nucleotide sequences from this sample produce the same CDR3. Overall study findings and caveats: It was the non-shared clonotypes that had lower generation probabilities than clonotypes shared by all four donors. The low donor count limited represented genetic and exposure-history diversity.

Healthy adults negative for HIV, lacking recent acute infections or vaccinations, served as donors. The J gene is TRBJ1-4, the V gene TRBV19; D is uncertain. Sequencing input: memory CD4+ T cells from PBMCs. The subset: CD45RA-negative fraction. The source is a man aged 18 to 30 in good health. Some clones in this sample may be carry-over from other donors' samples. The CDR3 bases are TGTGCCAGTAGTATTCGTGGAGAAAAACTGTTTTTT. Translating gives CASSIRGEKLFF.